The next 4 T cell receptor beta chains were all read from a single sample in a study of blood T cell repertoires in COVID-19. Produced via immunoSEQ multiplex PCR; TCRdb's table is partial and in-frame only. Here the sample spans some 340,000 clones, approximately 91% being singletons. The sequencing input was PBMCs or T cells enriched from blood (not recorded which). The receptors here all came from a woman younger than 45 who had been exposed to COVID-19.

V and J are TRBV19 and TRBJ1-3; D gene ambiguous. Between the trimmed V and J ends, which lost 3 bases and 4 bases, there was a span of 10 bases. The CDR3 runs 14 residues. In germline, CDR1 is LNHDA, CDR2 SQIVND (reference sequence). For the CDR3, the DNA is TGTGCCAGTAGTATCCCCGGGAACGGAAACACCATATATTTT. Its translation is CASSIPGNGNTIYF. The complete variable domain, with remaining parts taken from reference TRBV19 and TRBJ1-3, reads DGGITQSPKYLFRKEGQNVTLSCEQNLNHDAMYWYRQDPGQGLRLIYYSQIVNDFQKGDIAEGYSVSREKKESFPLTVTSAQKNPTAFYLCASSIPGNGNTIYFGEGSWLTVV.

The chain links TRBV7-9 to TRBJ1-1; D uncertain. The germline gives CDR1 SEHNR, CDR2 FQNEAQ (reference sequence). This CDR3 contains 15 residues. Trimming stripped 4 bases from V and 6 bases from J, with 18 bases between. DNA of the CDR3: TGTGCCAGCAGCTCTTTCGACGGGAGGGAAGCTGAAGCTTTCTTT. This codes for CASSSFDGREAEAFF. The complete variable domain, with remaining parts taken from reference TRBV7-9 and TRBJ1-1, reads DTGVSQNPRHKITKRGQNVTFRCDPISEHNRLYWYRQTLGQGPEFLTYFQNEAQLEKSRLLSDRFSAERPKGSFSTLEIQRTEQGDSAMYLCASSSFDGREAEAFFGQGTRLTVV.

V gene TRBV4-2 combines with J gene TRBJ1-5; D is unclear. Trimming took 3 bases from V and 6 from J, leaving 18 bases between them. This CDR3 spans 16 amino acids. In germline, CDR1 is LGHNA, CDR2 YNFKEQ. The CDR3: CASSQDQAPDGQPQHF. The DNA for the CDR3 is TGTGCCAGCAGCCAGGATCAGGCCCCGGATGGTCAGCCCCAGCATTTT.

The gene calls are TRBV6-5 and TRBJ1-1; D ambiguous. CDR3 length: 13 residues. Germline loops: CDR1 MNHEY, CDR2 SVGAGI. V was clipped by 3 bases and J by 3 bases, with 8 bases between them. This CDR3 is CASSYERDTEAFF. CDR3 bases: TGTGCCAGCAGTTATGAGAGGGACACTGAAGCTTTCTTT.